This T cell receptor (beta chain) was sequenced in a study of blood T cell repertoires in COVID-19. Study context: Researchers got acute and convalescent COVID-19 samples from the United States, Italy and Spain. PBMCs, B-cell-depleted T cells, or T cells provided the cDNA or gDNA that made up the material.

Original handling: Amplification of reference gene primers provided the estimated nucleated cell counts. TCRdb keeps only in-frame clones here, not all; method: immunoSEQ multiplex PCR. Clone size and V and J calls were adopted from that table, with D and trimming inferred from the DNA. The sample lists approximately 190,000 clones, about 88% occurring once. Germline CDR1 SGHAT, CDR2 FQNNGV. Germline trimming cut 4 bases from V and 4 bases from J; bases unmatched to any gene: 5. The CDR3 is 16 residues long. This chain uses TRBV11-2 with TRBJ2-1; 12 positions match TRBD2. The receptor comes from a woman aged 40 to 50 who had recovered from COVID-19. Sequenced material: peripheral blood. The CDR3 DNA is TGTGCCAGCAGCTCCCGGACTAGCGGGGCATACAATGAGCAGTTCTTC. It codes for CASSSRTSGAYNEQFF.